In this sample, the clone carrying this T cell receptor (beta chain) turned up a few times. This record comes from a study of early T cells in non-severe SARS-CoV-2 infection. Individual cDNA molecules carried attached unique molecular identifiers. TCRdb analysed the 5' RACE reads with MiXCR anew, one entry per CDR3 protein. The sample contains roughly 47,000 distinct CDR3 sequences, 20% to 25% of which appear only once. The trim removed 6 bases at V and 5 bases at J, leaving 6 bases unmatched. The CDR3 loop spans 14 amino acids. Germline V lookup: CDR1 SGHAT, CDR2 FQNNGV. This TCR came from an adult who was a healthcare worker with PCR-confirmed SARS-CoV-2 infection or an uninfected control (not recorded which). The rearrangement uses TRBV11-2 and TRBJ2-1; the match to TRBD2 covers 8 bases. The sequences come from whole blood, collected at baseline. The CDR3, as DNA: TGTGCCAGCAGGCCCGCGGGGGGAAACAATGAGCAGTTCTTC. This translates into CASRPAGGNNEQFF.